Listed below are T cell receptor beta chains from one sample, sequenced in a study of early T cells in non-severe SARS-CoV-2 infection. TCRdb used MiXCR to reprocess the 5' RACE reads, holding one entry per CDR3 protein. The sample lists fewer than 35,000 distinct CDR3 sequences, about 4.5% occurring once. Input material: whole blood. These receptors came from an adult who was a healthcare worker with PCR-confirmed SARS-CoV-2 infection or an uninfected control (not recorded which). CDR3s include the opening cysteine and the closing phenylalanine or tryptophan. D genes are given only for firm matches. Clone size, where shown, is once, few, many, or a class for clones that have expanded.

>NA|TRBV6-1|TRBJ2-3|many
CASSGEVADTQYF
TGTGCCAGCAGTGGGGAGGTTGCAGATACGCAGTATTTT
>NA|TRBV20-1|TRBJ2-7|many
CSAGRDGTSSYEQYF
TGCAGTGCTGGAAGGGATGGAACTAGCTCCTACGAGCAGTACTTC
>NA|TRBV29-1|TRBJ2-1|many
CSVQRDVGVDEQFF
TGCAGCGTTCAACGGGACGTAGGGGTCGATGAGCAGTTCTTC
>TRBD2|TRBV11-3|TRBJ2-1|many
CASSLEVGREDNEQFF
TGTGCCAGCAGCTTAGAAGTGGGGCGGGAGGACAATGAGCAGTTCTTC
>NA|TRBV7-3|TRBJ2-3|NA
CASSILAEHTDTQYF
TGTGCCAGCAGCATCCTGGCGGAACATACAGATACGCAGTATTTT
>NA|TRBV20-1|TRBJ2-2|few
CSASPDTGELFF
TGCAGTGCTAGTCCGGACACCGGGGAGCTGTTTTTT
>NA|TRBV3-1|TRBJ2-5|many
CASSHAPGTQETQYF
TGTGCCAGCAGCCACGCCCCCGGGACGCAAGAGACCCAGTACTTC
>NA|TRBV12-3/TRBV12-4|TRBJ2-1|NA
CASGNNEQFF
TGTGCCAGCGGCAACAATGAGCAGTTCTTC
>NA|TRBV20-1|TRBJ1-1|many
CSARKGSGDTEAFF
TGCAGTGCTAGGAAGGGATCGGGTGACACTGAAGCTTTCTTT
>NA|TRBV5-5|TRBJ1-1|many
CASSLVHQGRPEAFF
TGTGCCAGCAGCTTGGTTCATCAGGGGAGACCTGAAGCTTTCTTT
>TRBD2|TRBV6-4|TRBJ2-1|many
CASSDGRAYNEQFF
TGTGCCAGCAGTGACGGGAGGGCCTACAATGAGCAGTTCTTC
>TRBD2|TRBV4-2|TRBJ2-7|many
CASSPGLDETYEQYF
TGTGCCAGCAGCCCGGGACTAGACGAAACCTACGAGCAGTACTTC
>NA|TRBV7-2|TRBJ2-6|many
CASSQGGANVLTF
TGTGCCAGCAGCCAAGGAGGGGCCAACGTCCTGACTTTC
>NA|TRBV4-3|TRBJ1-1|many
CASSQDRGDSTEAFF
TGCGCCAGCAGCCAAGATAGAGGGGATAGCACTGAAGCTTTCTTT
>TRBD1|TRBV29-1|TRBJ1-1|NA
CSFVYDRGNTEALF
TGCAGCTTTGTGTATGACAGGGGGAACACTGAAGCTCTCTTT
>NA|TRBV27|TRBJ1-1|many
CASSLLSGGEAFF
TGTGCCAGCAGTTTATTGAGCGGGGGTGAAGCTTTCTTT
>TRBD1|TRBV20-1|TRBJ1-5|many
CSASIQGVQPQHF
TGCAGTGCTAGTATTCAGGGGGTTCAGCCCCAGCATTTT
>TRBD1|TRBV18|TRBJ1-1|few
CASSGQLQNTEAFF
TGTGCCAGCTCGGGACAGCTCCAGAACACTGAAGCTTTCTTT
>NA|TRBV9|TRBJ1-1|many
CASSVDGQGTFEAFF
TGTGCCAGCAGCGTAGACGGGCAGGGAACTTTTGAAGCTTTCTTT
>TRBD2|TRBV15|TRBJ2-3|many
CATSRMSSGSADTQYF
TGTGCCACCAGCAGGATGAGTAGCGGGAGTGCAGATACGCAGTATTTT
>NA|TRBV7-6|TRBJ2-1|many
CASSDTSIHNEQFF
TGTGCCAGCAGCGATACTAGTATCCACAATGAGCAGTTCTTC
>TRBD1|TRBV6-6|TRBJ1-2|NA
CASKILQGYYGYTF
TGTGCCAGCAAGATATTACAGGGGTACTATGGCTACACCTTC
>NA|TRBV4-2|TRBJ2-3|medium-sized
CASSQTRRAEDTQYF
TGTGCCAGCAGCCAAACCCGGCGAGCGGAAGATACGCAGTATTTT
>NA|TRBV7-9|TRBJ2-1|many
CASSLRLNEQFF
TGTGCCAGCAGCCTACGGCTCAATGAGCAGTTCTTC
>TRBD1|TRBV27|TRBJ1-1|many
CASRNTGGVEAFF
TGTGCCAGCAGGAACACAGGGGGGGTTGAAGCTTTCTTT
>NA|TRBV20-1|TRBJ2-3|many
CSASRGGGSTDTQYF
TGCAGTGCTTCCCGCGGGGGCGGTAGCACAGATACGCAGTATTTT
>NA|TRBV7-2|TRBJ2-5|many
CASSLSRDQETQYF
TGTGCCAGCAGCTTAAGCAGGGACCAAGAGACCCAGTACTTC
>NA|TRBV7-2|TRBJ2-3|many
CASSLVGANTQYF
TGTGCCAGCAGCTTAGTAGGCGCAAATACGCAGTATTTT
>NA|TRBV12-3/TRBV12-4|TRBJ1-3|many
CASSRTVAGNTIYF
TGTGCCAGCAGCAGGACAGTAGCTGGAAACACCATATATTTT
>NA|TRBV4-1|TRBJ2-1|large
CASSQTLSGGERVYEQFF
TGCGCCAGCAGCCAAACTCTATCAGGGGGGGAGCGAGTGTATGAGCAGTTCTTC
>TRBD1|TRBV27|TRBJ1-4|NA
CASSFRGSSEKLFF
TGTGCCAGCAGTTTCAGGGGGAGTAGTGAAAAACTGTTTTTT
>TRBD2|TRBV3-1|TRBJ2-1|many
CASSQVGTSGRAGEFF
TGTGCCAGCAGCCAAGTGGGGACTAGCGGGAGGGCCGGGGAGTTCTTC